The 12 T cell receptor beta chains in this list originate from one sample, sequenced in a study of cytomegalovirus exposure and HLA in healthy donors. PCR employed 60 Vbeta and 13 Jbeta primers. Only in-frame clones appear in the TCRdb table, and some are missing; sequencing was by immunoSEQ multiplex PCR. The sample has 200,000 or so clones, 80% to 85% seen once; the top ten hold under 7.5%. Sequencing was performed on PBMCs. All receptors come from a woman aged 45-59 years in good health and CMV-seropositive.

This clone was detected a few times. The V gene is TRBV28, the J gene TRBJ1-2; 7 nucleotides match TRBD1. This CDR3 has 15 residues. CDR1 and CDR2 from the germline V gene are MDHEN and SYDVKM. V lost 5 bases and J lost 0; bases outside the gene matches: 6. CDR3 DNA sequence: TGTGCCAGCAGTGGCAGACAGGGTCCTAACTATGGCTACACCTTC. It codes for CASSGRQGPNYGYTF.

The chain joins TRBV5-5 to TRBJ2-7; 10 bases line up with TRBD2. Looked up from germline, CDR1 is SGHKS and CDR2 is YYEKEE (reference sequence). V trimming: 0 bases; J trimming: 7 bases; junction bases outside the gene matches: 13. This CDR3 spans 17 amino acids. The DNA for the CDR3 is TGTGCCAGCAGCTTGGCTATACTAGCGGGGATGGGGAGGGAGCAGTACTTC. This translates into CASSLAILAGMGREQYF. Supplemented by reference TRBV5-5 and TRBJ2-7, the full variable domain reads DAGVTQSPTHLIKTRGQQVTLRCSPISGHKSVSWYQQVLGQGPQFIFQYYEKEERGRGNFPDRFSARQFPNYSSELNVNALLLGDSALYLCASSLAILAGMGREQYFGPGTRLTVT.

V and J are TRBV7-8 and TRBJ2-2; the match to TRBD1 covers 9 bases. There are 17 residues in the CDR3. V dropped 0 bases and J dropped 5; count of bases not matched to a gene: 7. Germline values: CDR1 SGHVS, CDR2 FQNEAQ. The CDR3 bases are TGTGCCAGCAGCTTAGCGCGGGACAGGGTCATGACCGGGGAGCTGTTTTTT. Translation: CASSLARDRVMTGELFF.

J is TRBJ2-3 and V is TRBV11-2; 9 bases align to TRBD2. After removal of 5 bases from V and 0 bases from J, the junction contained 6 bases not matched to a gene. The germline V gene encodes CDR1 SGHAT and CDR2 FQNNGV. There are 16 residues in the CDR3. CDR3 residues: CASSPREGGSTDTQYF. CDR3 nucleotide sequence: TGTGCCAGCAGCCCGCGGGAGGGCGGGAGCACAGATACGCAGTATTTT. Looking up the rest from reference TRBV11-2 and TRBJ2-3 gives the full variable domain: EAGVAQSPRYKIIEKRQSVAFWCNPISGHATLYWYQQILGQGPKLLIQFQNNGVVDDSQLPKDRFSAERLKGVDSTLKIQPAKLEDSAVYLCASSPREGGSTDTQYFGPGTRLTVL.

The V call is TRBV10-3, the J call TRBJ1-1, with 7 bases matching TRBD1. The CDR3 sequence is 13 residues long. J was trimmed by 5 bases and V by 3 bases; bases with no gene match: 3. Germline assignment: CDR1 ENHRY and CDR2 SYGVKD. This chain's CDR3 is CAISDSGGTEAFF. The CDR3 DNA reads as TGTGCCATCAGTGATTCAGGGGGTACTGAAGCTTTCTTT.

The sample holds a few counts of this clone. The CDR3 coding sequence is TGTGCCAGCAGTGAAAGGGTAGCGGGGGACCAAGAGACCCAGTACTTC. Amino acid sequence: CASSERVAGDQETQYF. This rearrangement joins TRBV2 to TRBJ2-5; 9 bases match TRBD2. V lost 2 bases to trimming and J lost 0 bases; unmatched junction nucleotides: 4. The CDR3 runs 16 residues. Germline CDR1 and CDR2: SNHLY and FYNNEI.

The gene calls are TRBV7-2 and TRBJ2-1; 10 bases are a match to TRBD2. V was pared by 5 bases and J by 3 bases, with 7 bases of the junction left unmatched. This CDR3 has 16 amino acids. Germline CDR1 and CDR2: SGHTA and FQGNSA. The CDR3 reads CASSTFSGGNYNEQFF. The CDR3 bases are TGTGCCAGCAGCACTTTTAGCGGGGGGAACTACAATGAGCAGTTCTTC.

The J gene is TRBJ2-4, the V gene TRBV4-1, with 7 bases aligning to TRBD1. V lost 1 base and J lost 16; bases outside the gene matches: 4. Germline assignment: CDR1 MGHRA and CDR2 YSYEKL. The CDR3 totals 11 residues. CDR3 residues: CASSQGDSTYF. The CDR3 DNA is TGCGCCAGCAGCCAAGGGGACAGTACCTACTTC.

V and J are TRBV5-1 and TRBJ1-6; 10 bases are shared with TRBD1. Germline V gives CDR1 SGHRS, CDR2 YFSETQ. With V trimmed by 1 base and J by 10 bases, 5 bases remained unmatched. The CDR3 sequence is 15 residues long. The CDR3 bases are TGCGCCAGCAGCTTGAGCGGGACAGGGGAATCACCCCTCCACTTT. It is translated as CASSLSGTGESPLHF. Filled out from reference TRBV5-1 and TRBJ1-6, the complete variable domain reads KAGVTQTPRYLIKTRGQQVTLSCSPISGHRSVSWYQQTPGQGLQFLFEYFSETQRNKGNFPGRFSGRQFSNSRSEMNVSTLELGDSALYLCASSLSGTGESPLHFGNGTRLTVT.

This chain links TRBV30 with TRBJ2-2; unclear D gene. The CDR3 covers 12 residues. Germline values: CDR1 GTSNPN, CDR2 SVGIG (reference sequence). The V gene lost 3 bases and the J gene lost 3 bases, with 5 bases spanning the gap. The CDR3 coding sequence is TGTGCCTGGAGGCGTCACACCGGGGAGCTGTTTTTT. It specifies CAWRRHTGELFF.

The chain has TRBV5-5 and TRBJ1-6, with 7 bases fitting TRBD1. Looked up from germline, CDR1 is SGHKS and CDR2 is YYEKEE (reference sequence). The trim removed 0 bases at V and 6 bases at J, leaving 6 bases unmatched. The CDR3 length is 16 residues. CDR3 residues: CASSLEGGEGNSPLHF. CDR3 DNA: TGTGCCAGCAGCTTGGAAGGGGGCGAAGGTAATTCACCCCTCCACTTT.

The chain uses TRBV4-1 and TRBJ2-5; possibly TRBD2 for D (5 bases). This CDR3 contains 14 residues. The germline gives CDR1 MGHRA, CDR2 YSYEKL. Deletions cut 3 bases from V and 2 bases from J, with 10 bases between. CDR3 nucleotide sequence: TGCGCCAGCAGCCATAAGGGCGGGCAAGAGACCCAGTACTTC. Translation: CASSHKGGQETQYF.